This TCR beta chain is drawn from a study of T-cell reconstitution after alpha-beta-depleted transplantation in children. V was pared by 10 bases and J by 6 bases, with 22 bases between. CDR3 length: 14 residues. Germline CDR1 is MNHNS and CDR2 is SASEGT. Unique molecular identifiers were incorporated into the prepared TCRbeta library. TCRdb passed the PCR reads through MiXCR, listing each CDR3 protein once. The table lists roughly 400,000 distinct CDR3 sequences, around 21% of them singletons, with around 4% in the top ten. The sequence was collected from a human donor who donated a stem cell graft to a child with acute myeloid leukemia. The gene calls are TRBV6-1 and TRBJ2-7; weak D call: TRBD2 (5 bases). This specimen was PBMCs from the stem cell graft donor, taken from the stem cell graft. CDR3 coding DNA: TGTGCCACCAAGGTCGGCGCTAGCTTCGGCGAGCAGTACTTC. Its protein product is CATKVGASFGEQYF.